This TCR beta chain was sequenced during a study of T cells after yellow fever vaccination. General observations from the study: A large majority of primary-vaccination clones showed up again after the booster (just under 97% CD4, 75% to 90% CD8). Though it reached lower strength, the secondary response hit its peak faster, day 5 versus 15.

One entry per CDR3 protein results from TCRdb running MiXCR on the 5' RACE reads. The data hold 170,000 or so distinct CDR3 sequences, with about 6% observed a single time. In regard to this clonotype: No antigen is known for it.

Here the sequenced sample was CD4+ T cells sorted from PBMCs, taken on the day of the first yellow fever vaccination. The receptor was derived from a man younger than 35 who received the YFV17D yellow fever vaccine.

CDR3 nucleotides: TGCAGTGCCCGGGGCCCGAAAACTGCAGATACGCAGTATTTT. Its protein product is CSARGPKTADTQYF. The chain joins TRBV20-1 to TRBJ2-3; D is possibly TRBD1 or TRBD2 (5 bases each). The CDR3 covers 14 residues. Trimming shortened V by 6 bases and J by 4 bases, and 17 bases separated the two germline ends. Germline CDR1 and CDR2: DFQATT and SNEGSKA (reference sequence).